This T cell receptor beta chain was identified in a study of blood T cell repertoires in COVID-19. Ages ranged from about 18 to 89 years, with residence in about 23 US areas. Cohort 3 donors were reported recovered after two negative PCRs, clearance, or symptom resolution. In the original workflow: Amplification with reference gene primers provided the estimates of nucleated cell counts. Sequencing was performed with immunoSEQ multiplex PCR; in TCRdb, only in-frame clones are kept and a portion is missing. The V and J calls and clone size were taken over from that table, and D and trimming were inferred from the DNA. Of hundreds of thousands of clones listed, approximately 90% were seen once; the top ten hold about 9.4%. This clone has just one count. The sample has other DNA sequences that encode this CDR3 too. The CDR3 is 14 residues long. The V end was cut by 0 bases, the J end by 6 bases, with 10 bases between. Germline V CDR1 and CDR2: SGDLS, YYNGEE.

Source material: PBMCs or T cells enriched from blood (not recorded which). The TCR comes from a woman in her 50s who had recovered from COVID-19. J is TRBJ2-1 and V is TRBV9, with a tentative D call TRBD2 (6 bases). The CDR3 reads CASSVASGGNEQFF. The DNA for the CDR3 is TGTGCCAGCAGCGTAGCTTCCGGGGGCAATGAGCAGTTCTTC.